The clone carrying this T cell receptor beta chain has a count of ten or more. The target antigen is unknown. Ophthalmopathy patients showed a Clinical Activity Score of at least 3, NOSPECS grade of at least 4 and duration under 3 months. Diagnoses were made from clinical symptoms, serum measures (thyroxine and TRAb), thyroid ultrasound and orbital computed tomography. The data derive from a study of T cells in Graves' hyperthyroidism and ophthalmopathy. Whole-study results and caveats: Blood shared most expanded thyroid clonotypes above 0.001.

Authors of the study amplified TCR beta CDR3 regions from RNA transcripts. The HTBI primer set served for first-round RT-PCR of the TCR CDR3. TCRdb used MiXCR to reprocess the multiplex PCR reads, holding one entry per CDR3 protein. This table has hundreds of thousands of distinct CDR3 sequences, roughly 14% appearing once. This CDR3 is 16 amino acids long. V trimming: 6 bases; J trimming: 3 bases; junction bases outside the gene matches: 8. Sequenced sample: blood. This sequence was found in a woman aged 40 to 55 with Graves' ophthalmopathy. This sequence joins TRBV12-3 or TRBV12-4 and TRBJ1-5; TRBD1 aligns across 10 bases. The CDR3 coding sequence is TGTGCCAGCAGCCAACGGGACAGGGGTAACAATCAGCCCCAGCATTTT. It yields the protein CASSQRDRGNNQPQHF.